Listed below are T cell receptor beta chains from one sample, sequenced in a study of blood T cell repertoires in COVID-19. Produced via immunoSEQ multiplex PCR; TCRdb's table is partial and in-frame only. The sample has more than 85,000 clones, under 85% seen once. The sequenced material came from peripheral blood. The receptor source for this set is a man between 65 and 85 years old with acute or convalescent COVID-19. The CDR3 runs from the conserved cysteine through the conserved F or W. The order of the fields is V gene, clone size, D gene, J gene, CDR3 DNA, CDR3 protein. D genes are given only for firm matches. Rows give clone size only sometimes, using once, few, many, or a class for an expanded clone.

TRBV19	.	.	TRBJ1-5	TGTGCCAGTAGTATTGGTCAGGCAGGTAGTCAGCCCCAGCATTTT	CASSIGQAGSQPQHF
TRBV27	.	TRBD1	TRBJ2-4	TGTGCCAGCAGTTCCCGGGACAGCTATCTAGCCAAAAACATTCAGTACTTC	CASSSRDSYLAKNIQYF
TRBV30	.	.	TRBJ2-7	TGTGCCTGGAGGACGGGAGTCTACGAGCAGTACTTC	CAWRTGVYEQYF
TRBV27	.	.	TRBJ2-7	TGTGCCAGCAGCGACCTAAGCGGGTACGAGCAGTACTTC	CASSDLSGYEQYF
TRBV24-1	.	.	TRBJ2-7	TGTGCCACCAGTGATGGTGGCAGGGCCTTCAACCCCTACGAGCAGTACTTC	CATSDGGRAFNPYEQYF
TRBV5-6	.	.	TRBJ1-2	TGTGCCAGCAGCTTGGGGCAGAATTATGGCTACACCTTC	CASSLGQNYGYTF
TRBV5-1	few	TRBD1	TRBJ1-4	TGCGCCAGCAGCTTGGCCAGGGGGCTCGGGGAAAAACTGTTTTTT	CASSLARGLGEKLFF
TRBV11-2	.	.	TRBJ2-7	TGTGCCAGCGTCCCTTCCCGCAGTGCCTCCTACGAGCAGTACTTC	CASVPSRSASYEQYF
TRBV5-1	.	TRBD1	TRBJ2-5	TGCGCCAGCAGCGTGACAGGGGGAGAAGAGACCCAGTACTTC	CASSVTGGEETQYF
TRBV21-1	.	.	TRBJ2-5	TGTGCCAGCAGAGACCAGGGGGGGACCCAGTACTTC	CASRDQGGTQYF
TRBV19	.	TRBD1	TRBJ1-1	TGTGCCAGTAGCACTGGGACAGGGTCCTCCTGGGCCACTGAAGCTTTCTTT	CASSTGTGSSWATEAFF
TRBV12-3/TRBV12-4	.	.	TRBJ2-7	TGTGCCAGCAGTTTAGGGGGCGGCGAGCAGTACTTC	CASSLGGGEQYF
TRBV10-3	.	.	TRBJ2-5	TGTGCCATCAGTGAGTCTACGGAGGGCCCTCTACCTCAAGAGACCCAGTACTTC	CAISESTEGPLPQETQYF
TRBV5-1	.	TRBD1	TRBJ1-4	TGCGCCAGCAGCTTGGCGACAGGGAATAATGAAAAACTGTTTTTT	CASSLATGNNEKLFF
TRBV19	.	TRBD1	TRBJ1-2	TGTGCCAGTAGTAGATCAGGGGGCGCGGGCTATGGCTACACCTTC	CASSRSGGAGYGYTF
TRBV30	.	.	TRBJ1-6	TGTGCCTGGATGTCAGGGGCGACATCACCCCTCCACTTT	CAWMSGATSPLHF
TRBV6-5	.	TRBD2	TRBJ2-1	TGTGCCAGCAGTTCACTAGCGGGAGGGGGTGAGGGTGAGCAGTTCTTC	CASSSLAGGGEGEQFF
TRBV27	.	TRBD1	TRBJ2-1	TGTGCCAGCAGTTACTTGACAGTAAGGGGGCATGGCGAGCAGTTCTTC	CASSYLTVRGHGEQFF
TRBV30	few	TRBD2	TRBJ2-3	TGTGCCTGGAGCGGGACTAGTATAGATACGCAGTATTTT	CAWSGTSIDTQYF
TRBV11-2	many	TRBD1	TRBJ2-7	TGTGCCAGCAGCTTAGGGGTCGGCGACAGGGGGCTAATGTACGAGCAGTACTTC	CASSLGVGDRGLMYEQYF
TRBV15	once	TRBD1	TRBJ2-7	TGTGCCACCAGCAGAGATCCGGGACAGGGTCGCGAGCAGTACTTC	CATSRDPGQGREQYF
TRBV5-4	.	TRBD1	TRBJ2-3	TGTGCCAGCAGCTTGAGGACAGGGGCCCCTCCAGATACGCAGTATTTT	CASSLRTGAPPDTQYF
TRBV18	.	.	TRBJ1-5	TGTGCCAGCTCACCACCGGGGCAGGCCAATCAGCCCCAGCATTTT	CASSPPGQANQPQHF
TRBV28	.	.	TRBJ2-3	TGTGCCATCTCTCTTGGGCAGATCAGCACAGATACGCAGTATTTT	CAISLGQISTDTQYF
TRBV9	.	.	TRBJ1-4	TGTGCCAGCAGCGTAGTTAAGGACTTCGCAACTAATGAAAAACTGTTTTTT	CASSVVKDFATNEKLFF
TRBV5-6	.	.	TRBJ1-4	TGTGCCAGCAGTCCGGGAGGGACGGCCGATTTTCGGCTGTTTTTT	CASSPGGTADFRLFF
TRBV2	.	.	TRBJ2-3	TGTGCCAGCAGTGGGAATGGACTCAGCACAGATACGCAGTATTTT	CASSGNGLSTDTQYF
TRBV6-9	.	TRBD2	TRBJ2-5	TGTGCCAGCAGTTACACCCGGACTAGCGGGGGGGTAGGAGAGACCCAGTACTTC	CASSYTRTSGGVGETQYF
TRBV6-1	.	TRBD1	TRBJ1-1	TGTGCCAGCAGCCGAGACAGGGGGACTGAAGCTTTCTTT	CASSRDRGTEAFF
TRBV2	.	TRBD1	TRBJ2-7	TGTGCCAGCAGATCCGGGACAGGGAATTACGAGCAGTACTTC	CASRSGTGNYEQYF
TRBV18	.	TRBD1	TRBJ2-2	TGTGCCAGCTCACTTTCGCAGGGGGCCGGGGAGCTGTTTTTT	CASSLSQGAGELFF
TRBV30	.	TRBD2	TRBJ2-1	TGTGCCTGGAGCCCCTTGGTCACCGGGACTAGCGGGAGTGGGCAGTTCTTC	CAWSPLVTGTSGSGQFF
TRBV10-3	.	.	TRBJ2-7	TGTGCCATCAGACCGAGACTAGATGGGACTTGGGGTTTC	CAIRPRLDGTWGF
TRBV2	.	.	TRBJ2-2	TGTGCCAGCGGCCAGGGCGACACCGGGGAGCTGTTTTTT	CASGQGDTGELFF
TRBV19	.	TRBD1	TRBJ1-2	TGTGCCAGTAGTCCCCGGGACAGGGCGGGCTACACCTTC	CASSPRDRAGYTF
TRBV7-2	.	.	TRBJ1-3	TGTGCCAGCAGCTTAGGCCTATCCGGGTCTGGAAACACCATATATTTT	CASSLGLSGSGNTIYF
TRBV5-1	.	.	TRBJ1-1	TGCGCCAGCAGCTTGGCCGTAGGGGGCACTGAAGCTTTCTTT	CASSLAVGGTEAFF
TRBV12-3/TRBV12-4	.	TRBD1	TRBJ1-1	TGTGCCAGCAGTGGACAGGGGAACACTGAAGCTTTCTTT	CASSGQGNTEAFF
TRBV7-9	few	.	TRBJ2-7	TGTGCCAGCAGCTTACAGCCAGGGAAGACTGGAGCAACGCTTGAGCAGTACTTC	CASSLQPGKTGATLEQYF
TRBV7-2	.	TRBD1	TRBJ1-1	TGTGCCAGCAGCTCCTTTAGGACAGGGAAAGAAGCTTTCTTT	CASSSFRTGKEAFF
TRBV5-1	.	.	TRBJ1-2	TGCGCCAGCAGCCCTCGATCCGGGACAACTAACTATGGCTACACCTTC	CASSPRSGTTNYGYTF
TRBV29-1	.	.	TRBJ2-7	TGCAGCGCTACAGAAAACTACGAGCAGTACTTC	CSATENYEQYF
TRBV28	.	.	TRBJ1-2	TGTGCCAGCACAGGGCAGGGTCGCTACACCTTC	CASTGQGRYTF
TRBV24-1	.	TRBD2	TRBJ2-3	TGTGCCACCAGTGATCGAGCGGGAGGGGTCACAGATACGCAGTATTTT	CATSDRAGGVTDTQYF
TRBV7-8	.	TRBD1	TRBJ1-5	TGTGCCAGCAGCTTAAGTGGGGACAGGCCATCAAGCAATCAGCCCCAGCATTTT	CASSLSGDRPSSNQPQHF
TRBV29-1	few	TRBD2	TRBJ2-7	TGCAGCGCTGTCCCTAGCGGGAGGTACGAGCAGTACTTC	CSAVPSGRYEQYF
TRBV18	.	TRBD1	TRBJ2-7	TGTGCCAGCTCACCCGGACAGGGAGAGACTCGCGAGCAGTACTTC	CASSPGQGETREQYF
TRBV6-6	.	.	TRBJ1-5	TGTGCCAGCAGTCTACTAGGGGGAGGCAATCAGCCCCAGCATTTT	CASSLLGGGNQPQHF
TRBV6-7	.	.	TRBJ1-5	TGTGCCAGCTTACCCCGGCAGGGGCTCTACTCAAGGGATTATAGCAATCAGCCCCAGCATTTT	CASLPRQGLYSRDYSNQPQHF
TRBV5-1	.	.	TRBJ2-2	TGCGCCAGCAGCTTGGCCCGGACAGCGACCGGGGAGCTGTTTTTT	CASSLARTATGELFF
TRBV24-1	.	.	TRBJ1-2	TGTGCCACCAGTGACTATAACTCAATTGGCTACACCTTC	CATSDYNSIGYTF